These 13 T cell receptor beta chains were sequenced from one sample in a study of OX40 agonist ivuxolimab in advanced cancers. Method: immunoSEQ multiplex PCR; TCRdb's copy keeps in-frame clones and lacks some. The top ten hold 33% of the sample, which has nearly 35,000 clones, about nine tenths seen once. The sample was CD4+ or CD8+ T cells sorted from blood, taken in a trial of the OX40 agonist ivuxolimab. Source of these receptors: an adult with an advanced solid tumor such as melanoma, head and neck, liver or kidney cancer.

This clone was observed a few times. The rearrangement uses TRBV13 and TRBJ1-2; D gene ambiguous. Trimming left V 5 bases short and J 4 bases short, with 11 bases between. The CDR3 loop spans 13 amino acids. CDR1 is PRHDT, CDR2 FYEKMQ, per germline (reference sequence). CDR3 nucleotides: TGTGCCAGCAGCCCTACAGAGCTCTATGGCTACACCTTC. Residues: CASSPTELYGYTF.

This clone was recorded a few times. This rearrangement joins TRBV28 to TRBJ2-1, with D uncertain. CDR1 and CDR2 (germline): MDHEN, SYDVKM. V was pared by 5 bases and J by 0 bases, with 20 bases between. The CDR3 runs 18 residues. The CDR3 is CASSLPSLTGNSYNEQFF. CDR3 DNA: TGTGCCAGCAGTCTTCCATCTTTGACGGGTAACTCCTACAATGAGCAGTTCTTC.

V gene TRBV5-6 combines with J gene TRBJ1-5; D not certain. This CDR3 comprises 14 residues. Trimming stripped 1 base from V and 3 bases from J, with 8 bases between. Germline V gene data show CDR1 as SGHDT and CDR2 as YYEEEE. The CDR3 here is CASSLSFNNQPQHF. The CDR3 bases are TGTGCCAGCAGCTTGAGCTTCAACAATCAGCCCCAGCATTTT.

The chain employs TRBV4-3 and TRBJ2-7; D uncertain. CDR3 length: 13 residues. Germline V lookup: CDR1 LGHNA, CDR2 YSLEER. Trimming shortened V by 1 base and J by 3 bases, and 7 bases separated the two germline ends. The CDR3 sequence: CASSQGLYYEQYF. CDR3 DNA sequence: TGCGCCAGCAGCCAAGGGCTTTACTACGAGCAGTACTTC.

The chain is built from TRBV2 and TRBJ1-2, with TRBD1 as a possible D gene (6 bases). Germline V lookup: CDR1 SNHLY, CDR2 FYNNEI. The CDR3 loop spans 11 amino acids. Trimming cost V 10 bases and J 2 bases, with 8 bases left between them. The CDR3 sequence: CANQGNYGYTF. CDR3 in DNA: TGTGCCAACCAGGGGAACTATGGCTACACCTTC.

The chain couples TRBV4-1 to TRBJ2-1, with D possibly matching TRBD2 (5 bases). This CDR3 comprises 15 residues. With 1 base removed from V and 2 bases from J, the gap between germline ends came to 9 bases. Germline CDR1 MGHRA, CDR2 YSYEKL. CDR3 sequence: CASSQALATYNEQFF. The CDR3, as DNA: TGCGCCAGCAGCCAAGCATTAGCGACCTACAATGAGCAGTTCTTC.

The chain employs TRBV19 and TRBJ1-2; D gene uncertain. Trimming cost V 10 bases and J 3 bases, with 15 bases left between them. The germline gives CDR1 LNHDA, CDR2 SQIVND (reference sequence). The CDR3 sequence is 13 residues long. In DNA form, the CDR3 reads TGTGCCACCTATTACGACCCAGACTATGGCTACACCTTC. This gives the protein CATYYDPDYGYTF. Variable domain in full (rest from reference TRBV19 and TRBJ1-2): DGGITQSPKYLFRKEGQNVTLSCEQNLNHDAMYWYRQDPGQGLRLIYYSQIVNDFQKGDIAEGYSVSREKKESFPLTVTSAQKNPTAFYLCATYYDPDYGYTFGSGTRLTVV.

The CDR3, as DNA: TGTGCCAGTAGGTACAGGGGAGAAAACACTGAAGCTTTCTTT. Amino acid sequence: CASRYRGENTEAFF. This chain links TRBV19 with TRBJ1-1, with TRBD1 matching over 7 bases. Germline V CDR1 and CDR2: LNHDA, SQIVND (reference sequence). The CDR3 consists of 14 residues. V shed 6 bases and J 2 bases; nucleotides not matched to a gene: 6.

The rearrangement joins TRBV5-6 to TRBJ1-3, with no clear D. V was clipped by 3 bases and J by 1 base, with 14 bases between them. The CDR3 runs 16 residues. Germline CDR1 is SGHDT and CDR2 is YYEEEE. The CDR3 sequence: CASSWDRSSSGNTIYF. CDR3 DNA sequence: TGTGCCAGCAGCTGGGATCGAAGCTCTTCTGGAAACACCATATATTTT.

The rearrangement uses TRBV7-9 and TRBJ2-7, with D unresolved. Looked up from germline, CDR1 is SEHNR and CDR2 is FQNEAQ (reference sequence). The CDR3 loop spans 11 amino acids. Trimming left V 2 bases short and J 6 bases short, with 5 bases between. The CDR3, as DNA: TGTGCCAGCAGCTTAAGCCGCGAGCAGTACTTC. It translates to CASSLSREQYF.

This chain links TRBV4-1 with TRBJ2-1; 8 bases are shared with TRBD2. Losses at the gene ends were 0 bases for V and 3 bases for J; bases not matched to a gene: 7. Germline lookup yields CDR1 MGHRA and CDR2 YSYEKL. This CDR3 has 17 residues. CDR3 bases: TGCGCCAGCAGCCAAGATAACGAACTAGCGGTCTACAATGAGCAGTTCTTC. The encoded protein is CASSQDNELAVYNEQFF.

This chain connects TRBV27 to TRBJ1-5; 9 nucleotides match TRBD1. J lost 3 bases, V lost 5 bases, and 8 bases had no gene match. The CDR3 runs 16 residues. The germline gives CDR1 MNHEY, CDR2 SMNVEV (reference sequence). CDR3 amino acids: CASSPDRDRANQPQHF. The DNA of the CDR3 is TGTGCCAGCAGTCCCGACCGGGACAGGGCCAATCAGCCCCAGCATTTT.

V and J are TRBV2 and TRBJ2-7; TRBD2 aligns across 14 bases. The CDR3 loop spans 17 amino acids. With 6 bases clipped from V and 1 base from J, the junction kept 8 bases outside the gene matches. In germline, CDR1 is SNHLY, CDR2 FYNNEI. As DNA, the CDR3 is TGTGCCAGCAGCGGACTAGCGGGAGGAGCGAGGTCCTACGAGCAGTACTTC. Residues: CASSGLAGGARSYEQYF.